This T cell receptor (beta chain) was obtained from a study of shared clonotypes between healthy human individuals. Study-level background: CD4 naive cells filled three plates per donor, CD4 memory three, CD8 naive two and CD8 memory one.

Data came from immunoSEQ multiplex PCR; TCRdb stores just in-frame clones and leaves some out. The table includes hundreds of thousands of clones, roughly 95% detected once. Germline assignment: CDR1 MNHEY and CDR2 SMNVEV (reference sequence). This CDR3 region has 13 residues. Trimming left V 4 bases short and J 6 bases short, with 13 bases between. Splitting of CD4+ cells produced CD45RA+ naive and CD45RA-negative memory subsets. The sequence was obtained from a woman in her twenties or thirties in good health. Sequenced input: naive CD4+ T cells sorted from blood. Sample subset: CD45RA+ positively selected. The rearrangement joins TRBV27 to TRBJ2-7; D not certain. As DNA, the CDR3 is TGTGCCAGCAGTTCCAGACAAGGGCTCGAGCAGTACTTC. This codes for CASSSRQGLEQYF.